This T cell receptor beta chain was retrieved from a study of T cell responses to AZD1222 COVID-19 vaccine. Here immunoSEQ multiplex PCR was the method, and the copy in TCRdb shows in-frame clones only, minus some. The sample has 80,000 to 100,000 clones; about 93% are singletons. The study's findings and limits: The donor cohort was predominantly white British with a female majority, and clonal diversity may have been underestimated. The breadth and depth of Spike-specific TCRs increased once two AZD1222 doses had been given. The study sampled repertoires only after the peak T cell response. The span of vaccine-associated CD4 TCRs extended across spike, with dominance at 160-218 and 743-854.

V lost 3 bases to trimming and J lost 3 bases, with 17 bases between them. There are 16 residues in the CDR3. Germline V CDR1 and CDR2: SNHLY, FYNNEI. This clone has just a few counts. Its antigen is currently unknown. The sequence was obtained from an adult who received the AZD1222 COVID-19 vaccine. The V and J genes are TRBV2 and TRBJ1-1; D not certain. Sequenced material: peripheral blood, taken 28 days after the second AZD1222 dose. The CDR3 DNA reads TGTGCCAGCAGTGATCATGGCATCTCGGGGTACACTGAAGCTTTCTTT. This gives the protein CASSDHGISGYTEAFF. Full variable domain (remainder filled in from reference TRBV2 and TRBJ1-1): EPEVTQTPSHQVTQMGQEVILRCVPISNHLYFYWYRQILGQKVEFLVSFYNNEISEKSEIFDDQFSVERPDGSNFTLKIRSTKLEDSAMYFCASSDHGISGYTEAFFGQGTRLTVV.